This T cell receptor beta chain was profiled in a study of early T cells in non-severe SARS-CoV-2 infection. Study context: Sequencing input comprised bulk RNA from unsorted whole blood; chain pairing was not available. Study results and caveats: Clonotype matching in VDJdb favored anti-spike CD8 responses and did not capture private and CD4 specificities.

Unique molecular identifiers were affixed to single, distinct cDNA molecules. TCRdb re-called the 5' RACE reads through MiXCR, storing one row per CDR3 protein. The sample has more than 80,000 distinct CDR3 sequences; roughly 17% are singletons. This CDR3 comprises 14 residues. The germline CDR1 and CDR2 sequences are SEHNR and FQNEAQ (reference sequence). Between the trimmed V and J ends, which lost 2 bases and 7 bases, there was a span of 14 bases. A remark on this clonotype: The target antigen is unknown.

This chain connects TRBV7-9 to TRBJ1-2; tentatively, D is TRBD1 (6 bases). This clonotype was sampled from an adult who was a healthcare worker with PCR-confirmed SARS-CoV-2 infection or an uninfected control (not recorded which). Material for sequencing was whole blood. The CDR3 sequence: CASSLNREIAGYTF. The CDR3 DNA reads as TGTGCCAGCAGCTTAAACAGGGAAATTGCTGGCTACACCTTC.